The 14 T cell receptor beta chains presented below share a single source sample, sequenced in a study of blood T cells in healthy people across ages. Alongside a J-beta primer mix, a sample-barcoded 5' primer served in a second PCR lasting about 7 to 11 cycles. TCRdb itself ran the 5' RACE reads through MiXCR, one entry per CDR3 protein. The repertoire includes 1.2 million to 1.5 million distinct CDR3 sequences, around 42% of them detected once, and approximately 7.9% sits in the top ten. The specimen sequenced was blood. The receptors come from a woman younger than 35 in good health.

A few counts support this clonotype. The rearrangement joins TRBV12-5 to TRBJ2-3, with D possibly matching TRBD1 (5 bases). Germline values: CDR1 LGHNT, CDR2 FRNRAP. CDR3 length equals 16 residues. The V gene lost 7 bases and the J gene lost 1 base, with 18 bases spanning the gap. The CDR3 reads CASANNPSQGTDTQYF. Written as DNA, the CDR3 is TGTGCTAGTGCCAACAACCCCTCACAGGGCACAGATACGCAGTATTTT.

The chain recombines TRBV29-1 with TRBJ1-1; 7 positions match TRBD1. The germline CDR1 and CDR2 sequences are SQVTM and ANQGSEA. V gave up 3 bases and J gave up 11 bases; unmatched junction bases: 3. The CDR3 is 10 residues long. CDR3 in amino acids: CSVEDRPAFF. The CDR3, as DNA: TGCAGCGTTGAGGACAGGCCCGCTTTCTTT.

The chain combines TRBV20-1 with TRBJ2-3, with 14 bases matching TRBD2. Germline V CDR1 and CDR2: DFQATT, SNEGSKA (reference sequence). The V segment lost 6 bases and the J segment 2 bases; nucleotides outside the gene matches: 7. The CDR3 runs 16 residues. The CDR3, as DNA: TGCAGTGCCCTGCGACTAGCGGGAGGGGTCACAGATACGCAGTATTTT. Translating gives CSALRLAGGVTDTQYF.

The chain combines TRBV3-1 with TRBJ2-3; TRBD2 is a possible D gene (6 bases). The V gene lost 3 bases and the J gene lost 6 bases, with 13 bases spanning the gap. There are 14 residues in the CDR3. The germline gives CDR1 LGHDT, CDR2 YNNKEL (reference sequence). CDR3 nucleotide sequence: TGTGCCAGCAGCCAGGGGCCGCTAGCGGATACGCAGTATTTT. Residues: CASSQGPLADTQYF.

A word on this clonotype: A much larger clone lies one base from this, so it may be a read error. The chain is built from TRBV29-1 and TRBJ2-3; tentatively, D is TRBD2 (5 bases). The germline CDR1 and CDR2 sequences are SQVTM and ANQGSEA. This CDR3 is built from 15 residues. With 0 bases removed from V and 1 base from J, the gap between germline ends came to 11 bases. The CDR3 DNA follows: TGCAGCGTTGAAGAATGGAGGTACGGCACAGATACGCAGTATTTT. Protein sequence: CSVEEWRYGTDTQYF.

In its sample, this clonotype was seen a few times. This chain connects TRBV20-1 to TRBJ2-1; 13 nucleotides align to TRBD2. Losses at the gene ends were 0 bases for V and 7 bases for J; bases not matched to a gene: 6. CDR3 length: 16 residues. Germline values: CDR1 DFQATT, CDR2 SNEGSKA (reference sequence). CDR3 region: CSARDPTSGRKNEQFF. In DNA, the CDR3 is TGCAGTGCTAGAGATCCGACTAGCGGGAGGAAGAATGAGCAGTTCTTC.

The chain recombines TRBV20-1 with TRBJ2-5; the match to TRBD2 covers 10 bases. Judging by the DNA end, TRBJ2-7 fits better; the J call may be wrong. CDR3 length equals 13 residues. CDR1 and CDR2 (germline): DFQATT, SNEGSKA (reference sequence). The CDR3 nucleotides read TGCAGTGCTAGTGGGACTAGCGAGGGCGAGCAGTACTTC. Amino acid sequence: CSASGTSEGEQYF.

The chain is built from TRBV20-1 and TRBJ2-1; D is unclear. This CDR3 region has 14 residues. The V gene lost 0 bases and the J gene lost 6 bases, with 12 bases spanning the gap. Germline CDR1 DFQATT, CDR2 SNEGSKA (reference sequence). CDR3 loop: CSARDLKGFNEQFF. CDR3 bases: TGCAGTGCTAGAGATCTAAAAGGATTCAATGAGCAGTTCTTC.

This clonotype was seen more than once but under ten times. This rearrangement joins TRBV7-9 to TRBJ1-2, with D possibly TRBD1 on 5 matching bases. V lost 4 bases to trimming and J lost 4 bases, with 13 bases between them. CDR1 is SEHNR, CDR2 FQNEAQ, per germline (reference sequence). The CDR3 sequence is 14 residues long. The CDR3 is CASSSGVGIYGYTF. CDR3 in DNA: TGTGCCAGCAGCTCGGGGGTAGGCATCTATGGCTACACCTTC.

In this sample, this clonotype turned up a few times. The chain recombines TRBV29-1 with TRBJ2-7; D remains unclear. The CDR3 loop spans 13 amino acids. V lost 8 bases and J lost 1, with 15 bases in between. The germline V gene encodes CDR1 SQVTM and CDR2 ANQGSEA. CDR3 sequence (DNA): TGCAGCCTCCGGCGCCCAATTTCCTACGAGCAGTACTTC. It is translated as CSLRRPISYEQYF.

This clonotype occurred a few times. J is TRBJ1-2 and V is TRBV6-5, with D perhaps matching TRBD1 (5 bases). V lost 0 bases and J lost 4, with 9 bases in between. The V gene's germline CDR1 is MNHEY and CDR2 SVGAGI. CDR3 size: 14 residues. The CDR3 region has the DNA TGTGCCAGCAGTTACTCTAGACAGCCCTATGGCTACACCTTC. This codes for CASSYSRQPYGYTF.

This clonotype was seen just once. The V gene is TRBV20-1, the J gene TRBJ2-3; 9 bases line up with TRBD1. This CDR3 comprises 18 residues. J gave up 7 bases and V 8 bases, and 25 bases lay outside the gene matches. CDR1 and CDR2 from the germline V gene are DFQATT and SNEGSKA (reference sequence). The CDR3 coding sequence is TGCAGTCCTAAAGGACAGGGGATGTTAGAAGGAGTTTCAAATACGCAGTATTTT. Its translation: CSPKGQGMLEGVSNTQYF.

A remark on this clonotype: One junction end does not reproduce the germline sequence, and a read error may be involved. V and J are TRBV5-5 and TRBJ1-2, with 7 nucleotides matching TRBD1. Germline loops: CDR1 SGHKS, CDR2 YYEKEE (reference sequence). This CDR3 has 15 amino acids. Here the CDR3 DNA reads TGTGCCAGCAGCCCCGCCGGGACAGCTAACCATGGCTACACCTTC. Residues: CASSPAGTANHGYTF. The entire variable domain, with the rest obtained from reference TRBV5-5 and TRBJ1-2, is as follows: DAGVTQSPTHLIKTRGQQVTLRCSPISGHKSVSWYQQVLGQGPQFIFQYYEKEERGRGNFPDRFSARQFPNYSSELNVNALLLGDSALYLCASSPAGTANHGYTFGSGTRLTVV.

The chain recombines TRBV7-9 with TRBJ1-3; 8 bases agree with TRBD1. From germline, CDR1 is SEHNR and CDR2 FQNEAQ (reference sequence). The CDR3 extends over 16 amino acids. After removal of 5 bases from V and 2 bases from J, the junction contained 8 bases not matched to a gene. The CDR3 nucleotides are TGTGCCAGCAGCCCACCGGGACAGGCTACTGGAAACACCATATATTTT. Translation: CASSPPGQATGNTIYF.